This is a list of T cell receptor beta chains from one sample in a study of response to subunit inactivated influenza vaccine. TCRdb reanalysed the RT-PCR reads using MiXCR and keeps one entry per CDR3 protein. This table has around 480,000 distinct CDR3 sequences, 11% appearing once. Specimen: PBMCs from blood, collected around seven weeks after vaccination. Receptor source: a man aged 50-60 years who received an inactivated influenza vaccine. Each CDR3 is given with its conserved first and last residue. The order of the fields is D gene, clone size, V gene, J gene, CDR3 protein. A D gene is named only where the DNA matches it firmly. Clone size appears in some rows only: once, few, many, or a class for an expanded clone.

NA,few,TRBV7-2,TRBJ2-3,CASSLTPLSTDTQYF
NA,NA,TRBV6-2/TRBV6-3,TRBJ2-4,CASNGAKQANHILAKNIQYF
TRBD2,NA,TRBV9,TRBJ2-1,CASSPHLAGGGDEQFF
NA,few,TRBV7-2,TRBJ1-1,CASSLGLQNTEAFF
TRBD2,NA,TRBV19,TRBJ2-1,CASSDQRGGNEQFF
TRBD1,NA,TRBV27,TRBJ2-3,CASTRTGKSTDTQYF
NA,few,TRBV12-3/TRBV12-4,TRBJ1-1,CASSLYGGENTEAFF
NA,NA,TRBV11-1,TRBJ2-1,CASSLSAKGVTEQFF
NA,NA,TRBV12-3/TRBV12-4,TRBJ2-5,CASSLGQPYQETQYF
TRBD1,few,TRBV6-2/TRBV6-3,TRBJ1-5,CATDRGLGRQPQHF
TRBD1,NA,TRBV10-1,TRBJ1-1,CASSGTGVVRNTEAFF
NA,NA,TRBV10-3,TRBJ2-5,CAISAARGNQETQYF
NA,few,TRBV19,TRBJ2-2,CASGGGTGELFF
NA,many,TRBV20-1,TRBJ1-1,CSAKQGLNTEAFF
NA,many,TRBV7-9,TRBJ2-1,CASSFRGANEQFF
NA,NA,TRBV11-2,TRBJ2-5,CASSLPWASQGTQYF
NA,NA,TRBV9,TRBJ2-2,CASSVVIGAGELFF
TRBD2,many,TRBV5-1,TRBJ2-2,CASSLVAGDRTGELFF
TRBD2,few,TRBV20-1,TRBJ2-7,CSARQAGVYEQYF
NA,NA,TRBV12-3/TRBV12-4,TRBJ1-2,CALKGIYGYTF
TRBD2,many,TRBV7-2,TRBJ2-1,CASSGLAGGNNEQFF
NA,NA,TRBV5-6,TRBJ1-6,CASSLGTRGTLHF
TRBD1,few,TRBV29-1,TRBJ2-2,CSAHRGNTGELFF
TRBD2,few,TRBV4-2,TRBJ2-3,CASRGQRDLAMDTQYF
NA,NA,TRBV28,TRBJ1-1,CASSFYKGPPRTEAFF
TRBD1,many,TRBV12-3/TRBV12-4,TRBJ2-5,CASSLAGQGPQETQYF
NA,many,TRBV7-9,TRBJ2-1,CASSLRTGEQFF
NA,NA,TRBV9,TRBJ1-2,CASTPEGGLSGYTF
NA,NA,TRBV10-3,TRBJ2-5,CAISERVLGETQYF
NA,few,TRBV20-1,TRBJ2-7,CSARDPKTGITKQYF
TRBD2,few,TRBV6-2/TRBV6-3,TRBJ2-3,CASVGAGITDTQYF
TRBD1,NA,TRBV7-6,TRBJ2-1,CASSLAPGQGTEQFF
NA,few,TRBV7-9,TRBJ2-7,CASSRPNQPYEQYF
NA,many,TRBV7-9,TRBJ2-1,CASSAFGGSYNEQFF
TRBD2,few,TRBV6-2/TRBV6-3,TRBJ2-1,CASSYGAGVTSGDYNEQFF
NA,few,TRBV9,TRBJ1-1,CASSWGTVNTEAFF
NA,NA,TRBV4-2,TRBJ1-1,CASSQATWGLSSEAFF
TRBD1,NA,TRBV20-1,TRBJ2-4,CSARATGIQYF
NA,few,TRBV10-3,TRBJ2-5,CAISVQGQAAGGLQETQYF
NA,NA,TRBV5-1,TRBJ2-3,CASSFLQASTDTQYF
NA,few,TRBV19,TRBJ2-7,CASGNNRQYF
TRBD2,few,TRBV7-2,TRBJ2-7,CASSFQPGGGSYEQYF
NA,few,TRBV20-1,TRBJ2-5,CSAREYRETQYF
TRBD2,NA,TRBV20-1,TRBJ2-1,CSASSGGPNEQFF
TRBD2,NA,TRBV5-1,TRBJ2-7,CASSLVSGRAWYEQYF
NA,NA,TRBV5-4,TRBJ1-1,CASSLALGTGNTEAFF
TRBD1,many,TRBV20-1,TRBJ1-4,CSARAGTGGGSNEKLFF
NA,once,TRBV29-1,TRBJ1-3,CSVDQGQTSGNTIYF
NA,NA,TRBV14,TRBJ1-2,CASSSLGGNYGYTF
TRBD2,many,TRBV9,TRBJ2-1,CASSARLGGRGNEQFF
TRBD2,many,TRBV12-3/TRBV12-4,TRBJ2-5,CASRPGTTQETQYF
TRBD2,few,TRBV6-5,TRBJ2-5,CASSYALAGGFWKTQYF
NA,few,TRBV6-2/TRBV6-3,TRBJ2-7,CASSRSPYEQYF
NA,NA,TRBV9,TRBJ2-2,CASSIGFTDGELFF
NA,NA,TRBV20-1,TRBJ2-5,CSAHRVFQETQYF